These T cell receptor beta chains were read from a single sample in a study of blood T cell repertoires in COVID-19. Measured with immunoSEQ multiplex PCR; TCRdb has only the in-frame clones, and not every one. The sample contains around 250,000 clones, around 86% of which appear only once. The sample taken for sequencing was peripheral blood. These receptor sequences come from a woman between 65 and 79 years old with active or convalescent COVID-19. Both conserved end residues are part of each CDR3. A D gene is named only where the DNA matches it firmly. Where a row states a size, it is once, few, many or the class of an expanded clone; other rows omit it.

-,TRBJ1-2,TRBV14,-,TGTGCCAGCAGCCAAGGACTGTTTAACTATGGCTACACCTTC,CASSQGLFNYGYTF
TRBD1,TRBJ1-3,TRBV14,-,TGTGCCAGCAGCCATGGACAGGGATCCTTCTCTGGAAACACCATATATTTT,CASSHGQGSFSGNTIYF
TRBD1,TRBJ2-6,TRBV5-1,-,TGCGCCAGCAGACGGGAACAGGGGGCGGCCAACGTCCTGACTTTC,CASRREQGAANVLTF
-,TRBJ1-1,TRBV27,-,TGTGCCAGCAGTTCCGTTAACACTGAAGCTTTCTTT,CASSSVNTEAFF
TRBD1,TRBJ1-1,TRBV6-5,-,TGTGCCAGCATCCCCAGGGGGGCATCTGAAGCTTTCTTT,CASIPRGASEAFF
-,TRBJ1-1,TRBV5-1,-,TGCGCCAGCAGCTTGGACGGGGGCACTGAAGCTTTCTTT,CASSLDGGTEAFF
-,TRBJ1-2,TRBV6-4,few,TGTGCCAGCAGGCAAGGGGCGAACGGACATAACTATGGCTACACCTTC,CASRQGANGHNYGYTF
-,TRBJ1-4,TRBV4-1,once,TGCGCCAGCAGCCAAGTATTCGGCTTACTAAATGAAAAACTGTTTTTT,CASSQVFGLLNEKLFF
TRBD1,TRBJ1-2,TRBV12-3/TRBV12-4,few,TGTGCCAGCAGTCCGGGACAGGCCTCAGGCTACACCTTC,CASSPGQASGYTF
TRBD1,TRBJ1-2,TRBV9,-,TGTGCCAGCAGCGTAGCGACAGGGAACTATGGCTACACCTTC,CASSVATGNYGYTF
-,TRBJ2-5,TRBV11-2,-,TGTGCCAGCAGCCATCTAGGAAGTGGAGAGACCCAGTACTTC,CASSHLGSGETQYF
TRBD1,TRBJ1-2,TRBV18,-,TGTGCCAGCTCACCCCGGACAGGCGTGAACTATGGCTACACCTTC,CASSPRTGVNYGYTF
TRBD1,TRBJ2-7,TRBV3-1/TRBV3-2,-,TGTGCCAGCAGCCAAGCCTCCCGTCGGGACAGGGGGCTCAACGAGCAGTACTTC,CASSQASRRDRGLNEQYF
-,TRBJ1-3,TRBV27,-,TGTGCCAGCAGTTTATCCCCCCGCTCTGGAAACACCATATATTTT,CASSLSPRSGNTIYF
TRBD2,TRBJ2-1,TRBV6-2/TRBV6-3,-,TGTGCCAGCAGTTACCCGACAGCGGGGTATTACAATGAGCAGTTCTTC,CASSYPTAGYYNEQFF
TRBD1,TRBJ1-4,TRBV6-2/TRBV6-3,once,TGTGCCAGCAGTTCGGCGGGACAGGGTAATGAAAAACTGTTTTTT,CASSSAGQGNEKLFF
-,TRBJ2-7,TRBV7-2,-,TGTGCCAGCAGCTCCTCGTCCCGGGACATTTACGAGCAGTACTTC,CASSSSSRDIYEQYF
TRBD1,TRBJ2-2,TRBV6-5,-,TGTGCCAGCAGTCTCCTACAGGGGGACGGGGAGCTGTTTTTT,CASSLLQGDGELFF
-,TRBJ2-2,TRBV27,-,TGTGCCAGCAGTTTGGGCCACAACACCGGGGAGCTGTTTTTT,CASSLGHNTGELFF
TRBD1,TRBJ2-7,TRBV5-1,-,TGCGCCAGCAGCAGGGGGACAGGGCGGCTGTACGAGCAGTACTTC,CASSRGTGRLYEQYF
-,TRBJ1-1,TRBV28,-,TGTGCCAGCAGTCCTGTTTTATTGCAGGGATCGGGCACTGAAGCTTTCTTT,CASSPVLLQGSGTEAFF
-,TRBJ2-3,TRBV4-1,-,TGCGCCAGCAGCCAAGAAGTGGCGGGTGCTAGCACAGATACGCAGTATTTT,CASSQEVAGASTDTQYF
TRBD1,TRBJ1-1,TRBV18,-,TGTGCCAGCCGAGAACAGGGGGCGAACACTGAAGCTTTCTTT,CASREQGANTEAFF
TRBD2,TRBJ2-6,TRBV11-2,-,TGTGCCAGCAGCTTAGTGGTTGCGGGGGGAGGTGGGGCCAACGTCCTGACTTTC,CASSLVVAGGGGANVLTF
-,TRBJ2-5,TRBV19,-,TGTGCCAGTAGTCTGACTATCACCGGGAAGGAGACCCAGTACTTC,CASSLTITGKETQYF
-,TRBJ2-3,TRBV3-1/TRBV3-2,-,TGTGCCAGCAGCCAAGGAGGACAGAGGGAAGTCACAGATACGCAGTATTTT,CASSQGGQREVTDTQYF
TRBD1,TRBJ1-3,TRBV23-1,-,TGCGCCAGCAGTCTCCACAGGGGGCGCCTAAGGCATCCACTCCGGCGTATCGTGGACACCATATATTTT,CASSLHRGRLRHPLRRIVDTIYF
-,TRBJ1-6,TRBV7-2,few,TGTGCCAGCAGCTCCGGTTCGAGCTCCTATAATTCACCCCTCCACTTT,CASSSGSSSYNSPLHF
TRBD1,TRBJ1-2,TRBV5-1,-,TGCGCCAGCAGCCCCGGGACAGGGGGACTCTATGGCTACACCTTC,CASSPGTGGLYGYTF
TRBD1,TRBJ1-2,TRBV12-5,-,TGTGCTAGTGGAGCGGACAGGACTCTATATGGCTACACCTTC,CASGADRTLYGYTF
-,TRBJ1-2,TRBV6-5,-,TGTGCCAGCAGTTACTCAGTAGCAGGGGATGGTGGCTACACCTTC,CASSYSVAGDGGYTF
-,TRBJ1-2,TRBV10-2,-,TGCGCCAGCAGTGAGGGGGCTGGCGGCTACACCTTC,CASSEGAGGYTF
-,TRBJ2-5,TRBV19,-,TGTGCCAGTAGGAATGGGGAGGAGACCCAGTACTTC,CASRNGEETQYF
-,TRBJ1-2,TRBV7-2,-,TGTGCCAGCAGCAATAGGAGCTCGGGGTTCTATGGCTACACCTTC,CASSNRSSGFYGYTF
-,TRBJ2-3,TRBV24-1,-,TGTGCCACTGCAGGGCTCACAGATACGCAGTATTTT,CATAGLTDTQYF
-,TRBJ1-1,TRBV9,-,TGTGCCAGCAGCGGAGGTAGAAGATTGAACACTGAAGCTTTCTTT,CASSGGRRLNTEAFF
TRBD2,TRBJ2-7,TRBV7-9,-,TGTGCCAGCAGCTTAAATCTAGCGGGTACCTACGAGCAGTACTTC,CASSLNLAGTYEQYF
-,TRBJ2-3,TRBV18,-,TGTGCCAGCTCACCACAGGTAGGGGTCACGGATACGCAGTATTTT,CASSPQVGVTDTQYF
TRBD1,TRBJ1-6,TRBV7-2,-,TGTGCCAGCAGCTTACCAGGGGGCCTGGGATCACCCCTCCACTTT,CASSLPGGLGSPLHF
TRBD1,TRBJ2-1,TRBV2,-,TGTGCCAGCAAATTTCAGACAGGGAGAGTGGATGAGCAGTTCTTC,CASKFQTGRVDEQFF
-,TRBJ1-1,TRBV12-5,-,TGTGCTAGTGGATTAGGGGGGGGCACTGAAGCTTTCTTT,CASGLGGGTEAFF
-,TRBJ2-2,TRBV4-3,-,TGCGCCAGCAGCCAAGATGGAGGTGGGGAGCTGTTTTTT,CASSQDGGGELFF
-,TRBJ1-2,TRBV6-5,-,TGTGCCAGCAGTTATTTGGACTATAACTATGGCTACACCTTC,CASSYLDYNYGYTF
TRBD1,TRBJ1-1,TRBV2,-,TGTGCCACCTCCCCCGACAGGGTAAACACTGAAGCTTTCTTT,CATSPDRVNTEAFF
-,TRBJ1-2,TRBV20-1,-,TGCAGTGCTCGGAGACCGGGGGGCTACACCTTC,CSARRPGGYTF
-,TRBJ2-4,TRBV9,-,TGTGCCAGCAGCGTAGAAGCGGCCCGTTCATTTCAGTACTTC,CASSVEAARSFQYF
-,TRBJ1-1,TRBV20-1,few,TGCAGTGCTAGTGTTCCAGGGGAAGGCACTGAAGCTTTCTTT,CSASVPGEGTEAFF
-,TRBJ1-5,TRBV7-2,-,TGTGCCAGCAGTCACAGGGTGAGCAATCAGCCCCAGCATTTT,CASSHRVSNQPQHF
-,TRBJ2-7,TRBV3-1/TRBV3-2,-,TGTGCCAGCAGCCAAGGGAACGGGGGAAGCTACGAGCAGTACTTC,CASSQGNGGSYEQYF
-,TRBJ1-1,TRBV27,-,TGTGCCAGCAGTTTAATCCGGGGGGTTAAAACTACTGAAGCTTTCTTT,CASSLIRGVKTTEAFF
-,TRBJ2-2,TRBV5-6,-,TGTGCCAGCAGCTTGACAGGGCTCCACACCGGGGAGCTGTTTTTT,CASSLTGLHTGELFF
-,TRBJ1-5,TRBV10-3,-,TGTGCCATCAGTGAGGGGCACCGCAATCAGCCCCAGCATTTT,CAISEGHRNQPQHF
-,TRBJ1-4,TRBV5-1,few,TGCGCCAGCAGCTTGGCAGGGGCAGGACAGCGTGAAAAACTGTTTTTT,CASSLAGAGQREKLFF
TRBD1,TRBJ1-2,TRBV5-1,-,TGCGCCAGCAGCTCGGGACAGGGGAACTATGGCTACACCTTC,CASSSGQGNYGYTF
TRBD1,TRBJ1-1,TRBV9,-,TGTGCCAGCAGCGTCACAGGGGCCTGGAACACTGAAGCTTTCTTT,CASSVTGAWNTEAFF
TRBD1,TRBJ2-4,TRBV6-2/TRBV6-3,-,TGTGCCAGCAGTTTTAGCTCTAGGGGACAGGGGGATTTGGCCAAAAACATTCAGTACTTC,CASSFSSRGQGDLAKNIQYF
-,TRBJ1-1,TRBV10-3,-,TGTGCCATCTCCCTTGGGGGGTTTTCAAATGACATGAACACTGAAGCTTTCTTT,CAISLGGFSNDMNTEAFF
TRBD2,TRBJ2-1,TRBV2,-,TGTGCCAGCAGCGGACTAGCGGGGATCAATGAGCAGTTCTTC,CASSGLAGINEQFF